This T cell receptor (beta chain) is drawn from a study of T cell responses to AZD1222 COVID-19 vaccine. Study conclusions and caveats: Seropositive status at baseline applied to only six AZD1222 recipients. None of the repertoires were sampled until the peak T cell response had passed.

Sequencing was performed with immunoSEQ multiplex PCR; in TCRdb, only in-frame clones are kept and a portion is missing. Of over 110,000 clones listed, approximately 90% are singletons. Trimming shortened V by 2 bases and J by 6 bases, and 17 bases separated the two germline ends. The CDR3 extends over 16 amino acids. Looked up from germline, CDR1 is LGHNA and CDR2 is YNFKEQ. Of note for this clone: What it binds is unknown.

The receptor's source is an adult in good health. The chain has TRBV4-2 and TRBJ2-1; the D gene could be TRBD1 or TRBD2 (5 bases each). Sequencing was performed on peripheral blood, taken on day 0 of AZD1222 vaccination. CDR3 protein: CASSQPQGSAVNEQFF. CDR3 in DNA: TGTGCCAGCAGCCAACCCCAGGGTTCAGCGGTCAATGAGCAGTTCTTC.